These 27 T cell receptor beta chains share one sample of origin, sequenced in a study of STAT5B mutations in CD4+ large granular lymphocyte leukemia. Sequenced by immunoSEQ multiplex PCR; TCRdb stores in-frame clones only, minus some. This table has about 46,000 clones, about 80% appearing once. Sequencing was done on a sample of CD4+ T cells from blood buffy coats. Receptors originate from a human donor in good health.

The sample holds a few counts of this clone. The chain carries TRBV6-1 and TRBJ1-2; tentative D call: TRBD1 (5 bases). The CDR3 runs 13 residues. Germline lookup yields CDR1 MNHNS and CDR2 SASEGT. Trimming left V 8 bases short and J 7 bases short, with 17 bases between. The chain's CDR3 is CASRGWSLGGYTF. CDR3 DNA: TGTGCCAGCCGGGGGTGGAGTTTAGGTGGCTACACCTTC.

This clone was observed a single time. The chain links TRBV11-3 to TRBJ2-2; 10 bases map to TRBD1. CDR3 size: 16 residues. The ends lost 1 base at V and 3 bases at J; junction bases unmatched: 2. The V gene's germline CDR1 is SGHNT and CDR2 YENEEA. The CDR3 sequence: CASSLGQGADTGELFF. CDR3 nucleotides: TGTGCCAGCAGCTTAGGACAGGGGGCGGACACCGGGGAGCTGTTTTTT. The whole variable domain, filled in from reference TRBV11-3 and TRBJ2-2, reads EAGVVQSPRYKIIEKKQPVAFWCNPISGHNTLYWYLQNLGQGPELLIRYENEEAVDDSQLPKDRFSAERLKGVDSTLKIQPAELGDSAVYLCASSLGQGADTGELFFGEGSRLTVL.

V is TRBV5-4 and J is TRBJ2-7; D remains ambiguous. The CDR3 totals 12 residues. Germline V gives CDR1 SGHNT, CDR2 YYREEE (reference sequence). Trimming shortened V by 4 bases and J by 6 bases, and 11 bases separated the two germline ends. This CDR3 is CASSLPLGEQYF. The DNA of the CDR3 is TGTGCCAGCAGCCTCCCCCTGGGCGAGCAGTACTTC.

The V gene is TRBV5-1, the J gene TRBJ1-2; 9 nucleotides align to TRBD1. CDR1 is SGHRS, CDR2 YFSETQ, per germline. The CDR3 length is 13 residues. The junction had 2 bases not matched to a gene; V was cut back by 0 bases and J by 8 bases. The DNA of the CDR3 is TGCGCCAGCAGCTTGGGGACAGGGGAGGGCTACACCTTC. Translating gives CASSLGTGEGYTF.

The chain carries TRBV9 and TRBJ1-2, with D possibly TRBD1 on 5 matching bases. Trimming removed 2 bases at V and 4 bases at J, with 12 bases between. Looked up from germline, CDR1 is SGDLS and CDR2 is YYNGEE. CDR3 length: 14 residues. The DNA of the CDR3 is TGTGCCAGCAGCGTCAGGGACGGCGCCTATGGCTACACCTTC. Its translation: CASSVRDGAYGYTF.

The chain joins TRBV5-6 to TRBJ1-2; no definite D call. V lost 1 base, J lost 4 bases, and 14 bases lay in between. This CDR3 is built from 15 residues. CDR1 is SGHDT and CDR2 is YYEEEE in the germline V gene. The CDR3 nucleotides read TGTGCCAGCAGCTTGTCCGATTCGTCCAGCTATGGCTACACCTTC. Translating gives CASSLSDSSSYGYTF.

The V gene is TRBV30, the J gene TRBJ2-7; D remains unclear. Germline assignment: CDR1 GTSNPN and CDR2 SVGIG (reference sequence). The CDR3 has 11 amino acids. V shed 0 bases and J shed 11 bases, with 11 bases lying between them. CDR3 DNA sequence: TGTGCCTGGAGTGTATTTGGGTTGGAGTACTTC. Translation: CAWSVFGLEYF.

This clone has only one observation. V is TRBV6-1 and J is TRBJ1-5; D is possibly TRBD1 (6 bases). The germline gives CDR1 MNHNS, CDR2 SASEGT. V lost 4 bases and J lost 7, with 14 bases in between. CDR3 length: 14 residues. CDR3 DNA: TGTGCCAGCAGTGGGACAGAGGGCCGGCAGCCCCAGCATTTT. Translation gives CASSGTEGRQPQHF.

The V call is TRBV7-9, the J call TRBJ2-2; D is possibly TRBD1 (6 bases). In germline, CDR1 is SEHNR, CDR2 FQNEAQ (reference sequence). CDR3 size: 16 residues. Deletions cut 7 bases from V and 2 bases from J, with 17 bases between. The DNA for the CDR3 is TGTGCCAGCACTACCTCAGGACAGTTCAACACCGGGGAGCTGTTTTTT. Translating gives CASTTSGQFNTGELFF. Filled out from reference TRBV7-9 and TRBJ2-2, the complete variable domain reads DTGVSQNPRHKITKRGQNVTFRCDPISEHNRLYWYRQTLGQGPEFLTYFQNEAQLEKSRLLSDRFSAERPKGSFSTLEIQRTEQGDSAMYLCASTTSGQFNTGELFFGEGSRLTVL.

V gene TRBV25-1 combines with J gene TRBJ1-4; a possible D gene is TRBD1 (5 bases). With 2 bases removed from V and 4 bases from J, the gap between germline ends came to 14 bases. Germline CDR1 MGHDK, CDR2 SYGVNS. The CDR3 consists of 16 residues. The CDR3 DNA reads TGTGCCAGCAGTGAACTAGTCCTAAGGGGTAATGAAAAACTGTTTTTT. As protein: CASSELVLRGNEKLFF.

In this sample, this clone turned up once. This sequence joins TRBV5-5 and TRBJ1-6; tentative D call: TRBD1 (5 bases). V dropped 2 bases and J dropped 8 bases, with 11 bases sitting between them. This CDR3 is 14 amino acids long. CDR1 and CDR2 (germline): SGHKS, YYEKEE (reference sequence). CDR3 DNA: TGTGCCAGCAGCTTTTCCGACAGCCATTCACCCCTCCACTTT. It translates to CASSFSDSHSPLHF.

The chain is built from TRBV5-1 and TRBJ2-6, with D perhaps matching TRBD1 or TRBD2 (6 bases each). V was clipped by 2 bases and J by 2 bases, with 8 bases between them. CDR1 and CDR2 from the germline V gene are SGHRS and YFSETQ. The CDR3 consists of 15 residues. The CDR3 loop reads CASSFGGPGANVLTF. In DNA, the CDR3 is TGCGCCAGCAGCTTCGGGGGCCCTGGGGCCAACGTCCTGACTTTC.

The V and J genes are TRBV5-1 and TRBJ2-1; D unclear. V lost 4 bases and J lost 7, with 12 bases in between. Germline V lookup: CDR1 SGHRS, CDR2 YFSETQ. The CDR3 contains 13 residues. This chain's CDR3 is CASSTSVGNEQFF. CDR3 in DNA: TGCGCCAGCAGCACCTCGGTCGGGAATGAGCAGTTCTTC.

The chain couples TRBV6-1 to TRBJ2-1; D is ambiguous. Germline CDR1 reads MNHNS; CDR2 reads SASEGT. The V gene lost 2 bases and the J gene lost 5 bases, with 10 bases spanning the gap. The CDR3 runs to 14 residues. The CDR3 sequence: CASSEYGVNNEQFF. CDR3 nucleotides: TGTGCCAGCAGTGAATATGGGGTGAACAATGAGCAGTTCTTC.

For the CDR3, the DNA is TGTGCCAGTAGTAAAAGACAGGGGCAAGAGACCCAGTACTTC. Protein sequence: CASSKRQGQETQYF. V is TRBV19 and J is TRBJ2-5; TRBD1 agrees at 8 bases. The germline gives CDR1 LNHDA, CDR2 SQIVND (reference sequence). This CDR3 comprises 14 residues. V was pared by 4 bases and J by 2 bases, with 3 bases of the junction left unmatched.

V and J are TRBV4-2 and TRBJ1-2, with D uncertain. The germline V gene has CDR1 LGHNA and CDR2 YNFKEQ. The V gene lost 1 base and the J gene lost 2 bases, with 8 bases spanning the gap. The CDR3 totals 14 residues. The CDR3 region has the DNA TGTGCCAGCAGCCAAGGAAACCCGAACTATGGCTACACCTTC. Protein: CASSQGNPNYGYTF.

Points on this clone: An end of the junction does not agree with germline; a read error may underlie this. The chain couples TRBV7-9 to TRBJ2-7; TRBD2 aligns across 11 bases. The CDR3 runs 13 residues. The V gene's germline CDR1 is SEHNR and CDR2 FQNEAQ (reference sequence). This CDR3 reads CASSLAGGGEQYF. CDR3 DNA: TGTGCCAGCAGCCTAGCGGGAGGCGGCGAGCAGTACTTC.

The rearrangement uses TRBV5-1 and TRBJ2-7, with TRBD1 as a possible D gene (6 bases). Trimming took off 0 bases at V and 5 bases at J, with 12 bases between the two ends. CDR3 length: 14 amino acids. In germline, CDR1 is SGHRS, CDR2 YFSETQ. CDR3 region: CASSLEPRGHEQYF. DNA of the CDR3: TGCGCCAGCAGCTTGGAGCCCAGGGGCCACGAGCAGTACTTC. The full variable domain, rest sourced from reference TRBV5-1 and TRBJ2-7, is KAGVTQTPRYLIKTRGQQVTLSCSPISGHRSVSWYQQTPGQGLQFLFEYFSETQRNKGNFPGRFSGRQFSNSRSEMNVSTLELGDSALYLCASSLEPRGHEQYFGPGTRLTVT.

The chain is built from TRBV6-5 and TRBJ2-7, with D possibly matching TRBD1 (5 bases). V was trimmed by 8 bases and J by 1 base, leaving 18 bases between them. Looked up from germline, CDR1 is MNHEY and CDR2 is SVGAGI. The CDR3 contains 15 residues. CDR3 loop: CASATRERGSYEQYF. The CDR3 DNA reads as TGTGCCAGCGCGACCCGCGAAAGGGGATCCTACGAGCAGTACTTC.

This rearrangement joins TRBV2 to TRBJ1-4, with D perhaps matching TRBD1 (6 bases). The V and J ends lost 7 bases and 10 bases respectively, with 10 bases between them. CDR1 SNHLY and CDR2 FYNNEI come from the germline V gene. The CDR3 runs 11 residues. The chain's CDR3 is CASNTGLKLFF. CDR3 sequence (DNA): TGTGCCAGCAATACAGGGCTAAAACTGTTTTTT.

This clone has more than one count but fewer than ten. The chain has TRBV13 and TRBJ1-2; tentatively, D is TRBD1 (6 bases). V gave up 5 bases and J gave up 2 bases, with 9 bases separating them. This CDR3 contains 13 residues. CDR1 PRHDT and CDR2 FYEKMQ come from the germline V gene (reference sequence). CDR3 sequence reads: CASSHQGNYGYTF. In nucleotides, the CDR3 is TGTGCCAGCAGCCACCAGGGGAACTATGGCTACACCTTC.

V gene TRBV30 combines with J gene TRBJ1-1, with a possible D match to TRBD1 (6 bases). The germline V gene has CDR1 GTSNPN and CDR2 SVGIG (reference sequence). CDR3 size: 13 residues. Trimming stripped 1 base from V and 6 bases from J, with 12 bases between. CDR3 loop: CAWSASRGAEAFF. The CDR3 region has the DNA TGTGCCTGGAGTGCCTCCAGGGGCGCTGAAGCTTTCTTT.

The chain links TRBV7-6 to TRBJ2-2; TRBD1 is a possible D gene (5 bases). Germline CDR1 reads SGHVS; CDR2 reads FNYEAQ. The V end lost 8 bases, the J end lost 1 base, and 14 bases lay between the germline ends. The CDR3 is 15 amino acids. The CDR3 is CASHRGAENTGELFF. CDR3 coding DNA: TGTGCCAGCCACCGTGGGGCAGAGAACACCGGGGAGCTGTTTTTT. The full variable domain, its missing parts supplied by reference TRBV7-6 and TRBJ2-2, is GAGVSQSPRYKVTKRGQDVALRCDPISGHVSLYWYRQALGQGPEFLTYFNYEAQQDKSGLPNDRFSAERPEGSISTLTIQRTEQRDSAMYRCASHRGAENTGELFFGEGSRLTVL.

The rearrangement uses TRBV2 and TRBJ2-7, with D possibly being TRBD2 (5 bases). The V gene lost 7 bases and the J gene lost 6 bases, with 19 bases spanning the gap. Germline V CDR1 and CDR2: SNHLY, FYNNEI. This CDR3 is built from 14 residues. DNA for the CDR3: TGTGCCAGCACCGATGTTACCAGAGGAGGCGAGCAGTACTTC. It yields the protein CASTDVTRGGEQYF.

V gene TRBV9 combines with J gene TRBJ1-2, with 9 bases aligning to TRBD1. The germline gives CDR1 SGDLS, CDR2 YYNGEE. Losses at the gene ends were 3 bases for V and 6 bases for J; bases not matched to a gene: 9. The CDR3 contains 15 residues. The CDR3 coding sequence is TGTGCCAGCAGCGAGAACAGGGGGCGTGGGGATGGCTACACCTTC. Protein product: CASSENRGRGDGYTF.

The rearrangement joins TRBV5-5 to TRBJ2-1, with TRBD1 identical over 8 bases. This CDR3 is 15 amino acids long. Germline lookup yields CDR1 SGHKS and CDR2 YYEKEE (reference sequence). J gave up 1 base and V 4 bases, and 4 bases lay outside the gene matches. DNA of the CDR3: TGTGCCAGCAGCCGTCAGGGGGCATCCTACAATGAGCAGTTCTTC. The encoded protein is CASSRQGASYNEQFF.

The chain couples TRBV6-4 to TRBJ2-2; TRBD2 matches 7 bases. Germline V gene lookup returns CDR1 MRHNA and CDR2 SNTAGT. CDR3 size: 14 residues. V gave up 2 bases and J gave up 3 bases; unmatched junction bases: 0. CDR3 region: CASSDGLDTGELFF. CDR3 nucleotide sequence: TGTGCCAGCAGTGACGGACTAGACACCGGGGAGCTGTTTTTT.